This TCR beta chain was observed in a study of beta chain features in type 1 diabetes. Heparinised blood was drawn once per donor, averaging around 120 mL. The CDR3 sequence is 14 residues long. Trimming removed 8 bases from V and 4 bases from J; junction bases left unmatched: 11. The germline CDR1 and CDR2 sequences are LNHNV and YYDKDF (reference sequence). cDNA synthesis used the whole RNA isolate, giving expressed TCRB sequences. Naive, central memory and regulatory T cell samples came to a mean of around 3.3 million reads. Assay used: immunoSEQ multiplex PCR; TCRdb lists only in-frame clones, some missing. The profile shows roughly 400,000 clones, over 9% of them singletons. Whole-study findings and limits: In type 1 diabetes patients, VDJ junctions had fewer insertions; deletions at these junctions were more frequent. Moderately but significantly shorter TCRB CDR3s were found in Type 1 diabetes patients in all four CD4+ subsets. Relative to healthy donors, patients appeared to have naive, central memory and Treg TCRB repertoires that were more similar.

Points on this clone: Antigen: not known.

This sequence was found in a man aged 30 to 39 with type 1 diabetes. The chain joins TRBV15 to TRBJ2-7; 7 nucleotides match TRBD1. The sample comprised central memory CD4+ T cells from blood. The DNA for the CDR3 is TGTGCCACCCAAGTCGACAGGGTGTCTTACGAGCAGTACTTC. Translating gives CATQVDRVSYEQYF.